This T cell receptor (beta chain) was retrieved from a study of T-cell reconstitution after alpha-beta-depleted transplantation in children. V lost 3 bases and J lost 5; bases outside the gene matches: 8. Germline CDR1 is DFQATT and CDR2 is SNEGSKA (reference sequence). This CDR3 region has 15 residues. TCRbeta library construction was performed incorporating unique molecular identifiers. Via MiXCR, TCRdb re-called the PCR reads, giving one row per CDR3 protein. The table lists just over 350,000 distinct CDR3 sequences, more than 10% of them singletons, with roughly 4.3% in the top ten. There are a few counts of this clonotype.

The specimen comprised PBMCs, sampled from the stem cell graft. This TCR came from a human donor who donated a stem cell graft to a child with Fanconi anemia. The gene calls are TRBV20-1 and TRBJ1-4; the match to TRBD1 covers 8 bases. The CDR3, as DNA: TGCAGTGCTAGTCTTGCGGGGACAGGCAATGAAAAACTGTTTTTT. Amino acid sequence: CSASLAGTGNEKLFF.